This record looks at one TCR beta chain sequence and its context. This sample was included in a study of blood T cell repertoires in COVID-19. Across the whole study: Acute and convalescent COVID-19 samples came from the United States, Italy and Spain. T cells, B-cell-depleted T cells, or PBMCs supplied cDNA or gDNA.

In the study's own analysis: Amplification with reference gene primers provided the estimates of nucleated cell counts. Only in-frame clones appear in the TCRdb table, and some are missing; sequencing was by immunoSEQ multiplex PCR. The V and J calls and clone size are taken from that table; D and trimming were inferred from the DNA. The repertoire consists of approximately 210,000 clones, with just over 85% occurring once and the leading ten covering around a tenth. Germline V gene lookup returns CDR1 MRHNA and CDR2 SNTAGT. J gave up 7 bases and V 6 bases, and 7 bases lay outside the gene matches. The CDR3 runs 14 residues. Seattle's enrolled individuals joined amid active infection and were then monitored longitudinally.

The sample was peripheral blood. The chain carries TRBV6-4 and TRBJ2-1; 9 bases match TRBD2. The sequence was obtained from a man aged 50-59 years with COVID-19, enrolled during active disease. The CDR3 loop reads CASSGREGRNEQFF. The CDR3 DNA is TGTGCCAGCAGCGGGCGGGAGGGCCGAAATGAGCAGTTCTTC.